A selection of T cell receptor beta chains follows, all from one sample in a study of blood T cell repertoires in COVID-19. The data were produced by immunoSEQ multiplex PCR, yet TCRdb's version contains in-frame clones alone and is incomplete. Of 45,000 to 60,000 clones listed, around nine tenths are singletons. Source material: peripheral blood. The receptor source for this set is a man in his fifties or sixties with acute or convalescent COVID-19. CDR3s include the opening cysteine and the closing phenylalanine or tryptophan. D genes are given only for firm matches. Expanded clones get a size class; other rows say once, few or many, or leave the size out.

>NA|NA|TRBJ1-1|TRBV21-1
CASSKEMGHEAFF
TGTGCCAGCAGCAAAGAGATGGGGCACGAAGCTTTCTTT
>NA|NA|TRBJ2-6|TRBV9
CASSVFHSGSGANVLTF
TGTGCCAGCAGCGTTTTTCATTCCGGCTCTGGGGCCAACGTCCTGACTTTC
>TRBD1|few|TRBJ1-5|TRBV5-8
CASSFKGQVGNQPQHF
TGTGCCAGCAGCTTTAAGGGACAGGTGGGCAATCAGCCCCAGCATTTT
>NA|NA|TRBJ2-5|TRBV19
CASKRTAQETQYF
TGTGCCAGTAAGAGGACAGCCCAAGAGACCCAGTACTTC
>TRBD1|NA|TRBJ1-5|TRBV7-2
CASSLTGSVSNQPQHF
TGTGCCAGCAGCTTGACAGGGTCAGTCAGCAATCAGCCCCAGCATTTT
>NA|NA|TRBJ2-1|TRBV25-1
CASSEYGLGGVYEQFF
TGTGCCAGCAGTGAATATGGGCTCGGCGGGGTCTATGAGCAGTTCTTC
>NA|NA|TRBJ1-1|TRBV7-9
CASSFLQGSEAFF
TGTGCCAGCAGCTTCCTACAGGGATCTGAAGCTTTCTTT
>TRBD1|NA|TRBJ1-2|TRBV5-1
CASSWGQGANYGYTF
TGCGCCAGCAGCTGGGGACAGGGGGCGAACTATGGCTACACCTTC
>NA|NA|TRBJ2-2|TRBV4-1
CASSPDITAGELFF
TGCGCCAGCAGCCCGGACATAACGGCCGGGGAGCTGTTTTTT
>NA|NA|TRBJ2-6|TRBV18
CASSMQGTGYGANVLTF
TGTGCCAGCTCAATGCAAGGTACAGGGTATGGGGCCAACGTCCTGACTTTC
>NA|NA|TRBJ1-1|TRBV18
CASSPGPGEGRLGPEAFF
TGTGCCAGCTCACCCGGGCCAGGGGAGGGGCGACTAGGACCTGAAGCTTTCTTT
>NA|once|TRBJ1-1|TRBV27
CASSFFGANTEAFF
TGTGCCAGCAGTTTTTTTGGGGCTAACACTGAAGCTTTCTTT
>NA|NA|TRBJ1-1|TRBV4-1
CASSQPRGGNTEAFF
TGCGCCAGCAGCCAACCCCGGGGGGGGAACACTGAAGCTTTCTTT
>NA|NA|TRBJ1-1|TRBV7-8
CASSLGAGVLVSEAFF
TGTGCCAGCAGCTTAGGGGCAGGCGTTCTTGTCTCTGAAGCTTTCTTT
>NA|few|TRBJ1-3|TRBV19
CASGDTPGNTIYF
TGTGCCAGTGGGGACACTCCAGGAAACACCATATATTTT
>TRBD1|NA|TRBJ1-5|TRBV5-1
CASSLGAGGAQQPQHF
TGCGCCAGCAGCTTGGGGGCAGGGGGCGCGCAGCAGCCCCAGCATTTT
>NA|NA|TRBJ1-1|TRBV7-2
CASSHDRLAFF
TGTGCCAGCAGCCATGACAGGTTAGCTTTCTTT
>NA|NA|TRBJ2-7|TRBV19
CASSISAGDYEQYF
TGTGCCAGTAGTATTTCCGCAGGGGACTACGAGCAGTACTTC
>TRBD1|NA|TRBJ1-5|TRBV19
CASKTGTANNQPQHF
TGTGCCAGTAAAACCGGGACAGCTAACAATCAGCCCCAGCATTTT
>NA|NA|TRBJ2-7|TRBV4-2
CASSPLEGSSYEQYF
TGTGCCAGCAGCCCTCTAGAAGGTAGCTCCTACGAGCAGTACTTC
>TRBD1|NA|TRBJ1-3|TRBV6-4
CASHPEAGGFSGNTIYF
TGTGCCAGCCACCCGGAGGCAGGGGGTTTCTCTGGAAACACCATATATTTT
>TRBD2|once|TRBJ2-1|TRBV5-1
CASSGSGASYNEQFF
TGCGCCAGCAGCGGTAGCGGGGCCTCCTACAATGAGCAGTTCTTC
>NA|NA|TRBJ2-1|TRBV12-3/TRBV12-4
CASSAPSHNEQFF
TGTGCCAGCAGTGCCCCCAGTCACAATGAGCAGTTCTTC
>NA|once|TRBJ1-2|TRBV13
CASSLGRGGYTF
TGTGCCAGCAGCTTAGGCCGAGGTGGCTACACCTTC
>NA|NA|TRBJ2-3|TRBV7-2
CASSLGVDRVTDTQYF
TGTGCCAGCAGCTTAGGAGTAGATAGAGTCACAGATACGCAGTATTTT
>TRBD2|NA|TRBJ2-7|TRBV29-1
CSVQKRGADGEQYF
TGCAGCGTACAAAAGCGGGGGGCCGATGGCGAGCAGTACTTC
>TRBD2|NA|TRBJ2-7|TRBV4-2
CASSPEAGLAGREQYF
TGTGCCAGCAGCCCAGAGGCGGGACTAGCGGGACGAGAGCAGTACTTC
>TRBD1|few|TRBJ2-7|TRBV9
CASSVDAGTGYNEQYF
TGTGCCAGCAGCGTAGACGCTGGGACAGGGTATAACGAGCAGTACTTC
>NA|NA|TRBJ2-7|TRBV7-9
CASSLGGTGKEKGQYF
TGTGCCAGCAGCTTAGGTGGCACAGGGAAAGAGAAGGGGCAGTACTTC
>NA|NA|TRBJ1-1|TRBV27
CASKTQGQNTEAFF
TGTGCCAGCAAGACTCAGGGGCAGAACACTGAAGCTTTCTTT
>TRBD1|NA|TRBJ1-2|TRBV5-4
CASSITGQGGGYTF
TGTGCCAGCAGCATAACCGGACAGGGGGGCGGCTACACCTTC
>NA|NA|TRBJ1-5|TRBV18
CASSSQNRDNQPQHF
TGTGCCAGCTCATCACAAAACAGGGACAATCAGCCCCAGCATTTT
>TRBD1|few|TRBJ1-2|TRBV5-6
CASSLLGTGALGYTF
TGTGCCAGCAGCTTGCTGGGGACAGGGGCGCTGGGCTACACCTTC
>TRBD1|NA|TRBJ2-5|TRBV15
CATSRPTGGGETQYF
TGTGCCACCAGCAGACCTACAGGGGGCGGGGAGACCCAGTACTTC
>NA|NA|TRBJ1-1|TRBV7-9
CASILDTWNTEAFF
TGTGCCAGCATCCTGGACACATGGAACACTGAAGCTTTCTTT
>NA|NA|TRBJ1-2|TRBV21-1
CASSSGGVSNYGYTF
TGTGCCAGCTCTAGTGGGGGCGTTTCTAACTATGGCTACACCTTC
>TRBD2|NA|TRBJ2-1|TRBV29-1
CSVDSSREGRNEQFF
TGCAGCGTTGACTCATCTCGGGAGGGGCGCAATGAGCAGTTCTTC
>TRBD1|NA|TRBJ2-5|TRBV2
CASRKTGGQETQYF
TGTGCCAGCAGAAAAACAGGGGGCCAGGAGACCCAGTACTTC
>TRBD1|NA|TRBJ2-7|TRBV10-3
CAISAGPQGAPVEQYF
TGTGCCATCAGTGCGGGCCCACAGGGGGCTCCGGTCGAGCAGTACTTC
>NA|NA|TRBJ1-6|TRBV5-1
CASGTQENSPLHF
TGCGCCAGCGGAACACAGGAGAATTCACCCCTCCACTTT
>TRBD1|once|TRBJ1-2|TRBV29-1
CSVGQRNYGYTF
TGCAGCGTGGGACAGAGGAACTATGGCTACACCTTC
>TRBD2|NA|TRBJ2-2|TRBV15
CATSTSWVAGGSKEELFF
TGTGCCACCAGCACCTCTTGGGTAGCGGGAGGATCCAAGGAGGAGCTGTTTTTT